The sequence of this TCR beta chain was determined in a study of blood T cell repertoires in COVID-19. Study-level background: The samples span acute and convalescent COVID-19 from the United States, Italy and Spain. Nucleic acid was either cDNA or gDNA, and it came from T cells, B-cell-depleted T cells, or PBMCs.

Germline V gene lookup returns CDR1 SGHKS and CDR2 YYEKEE (reference sequence). CDR3 length: 19 amino acids. The trim removed 0 bases at V and 2 bases at J, leaving 15 bases unmatched. Under the authors' procedure: Reference gene primer amplification in the assay estimated nucleated cell counts. Libraries were prepared by immunoSEQ multiplex PCR; TCRdb keeps only in-frame clonotypes and omits some of them. D and trimming come from the DNA, and the V and J calls and clone size come from that table. Here the sample spans some 250,000 clones, around 90% being singletons. This TCR was sampled from a man in his fifties or sixties who had recovered from COVID-19. The specimen was peripheral blood. V and J are TRBV5-5 and TRBJ1-2, with 8 bases aligning to TRBD1. The CDR3 region has the DNA TGTGCCAGCAGCTTGGAGTGGTTGCAGGGGGCAAGTCCGAACTATGGCTACACCTTC. The encoded protein is CASSLEWLQGASPNYGYTF.